These 15 T cell receptor beta chains were all obtained from the same sample, sequenced in a study of blood T cell repertoires in COVID-19. Sequencing used immunoSEQ multiplex PCR; TCRdb keeps in-frame clones, though not all of them. This table holds some 200,000 clones, roughly 80% found once. The material sequenced was peripheral blood. Source of these receptors: a woman aged 70 to 79 with COVID-19, enrolled during active disease.

The J gene is TRBJ2-5, the V gene TRBV11-3, with TRBD1 matching over 7 bases. After removal of 5 bases from V and 2 bases from J, the junction contained 2 bases not matched to a gene. This CDR3 has 13 residues. Germline assignment: CDR1 SGHNT and CDR2 YENEEA. As DNA, the CDR3 is TGTGCCAGCAGCAGGGGGCCGCAAGAGACCCAGTACTTC. It specifies CASSRGPQETQYF.

This clone was observed many times. This chain links TRBV6-5 with TRBJ1-1; D not resolved. The CDR3 covers 15 residues. V was pared by 5 bases and J by 1 base, with 14 bases between. Per the germline V gene, CDR1 is MNHEY and CDR2 is SVGAGI. In DNA, the CDR3 is TGTGCCAGCAGTCGACGGGAGGGCGGGAACACTGAAGCTTTCTTT. Translating it yields CASSRREGGNTEAFF.

V is TRBV5-1 and J is TRBJ1-5; weak D call: TRBD1 (5 bases). Trimming left V 0 bases short and J 4 bases short, with 11 bases between. From germline, CDR1 is SGHRS and CDR2 YFSETQ. CDR3 length equals 15 residues. The CDR3 here is CASSLEYGGNQPQHF. The CDR3 nucleotides are TGCGCCAGCAGCTTGGAGTACGGGGGAAATCAGCCCCAGCATTTT.

The chain recombines TRBV9 with TRBJ1-4; D is unclear. The germline V and J ends were trimmed by 3 bases and 12 bases, with 24 bases remaining between them. Per germline, CDR1 SGDLS and CDR2 YYNGEE. CDR3 length equals 16 residues. DNA of the CDR3: TGTGCCAGCAGCGCTAGCACGGACTTCAAGCCGCGGGAACTGTTTTTT. This codes for CASSASTDFKPRELFF.

The chain recombines TRBV5-4 with TRBJ2-3, with D possibly TRBD2 on 5 matching bases. Germline V gives CDR1 SGHNT, CDR2 YYREEE (reference sequence). Trimming took 0 bases from V and 3 from J, leaving 11 bases between them. The CDR3 has 15 residues. CDR3 region: CASSLEYRGTDTQYF. Written as DNA, the CDR3 is TGTGCCAGCAGCTTGGAATATCGGGGAACAGATACGCAGTATTTT.

V gene TRBV19 combines with J gene TRBJ2-3; D ambiguous. Germline CDR1 LNHDA, CDR2 SQIVND (reference sequence). Deletions cut 11 bases from V and 4 bases from J, with 13 bases between. The CDR3 has 12 amino acids. CDR3 in amino acids: CAVDNNADTQYF. The CDR3 region has the DNA TGTGCCGTAGACAATAACGCAGATACGCAGTATTTT.

The chain couples TRBV4-1 to TRBJ2-7, with 14 bases aligning to TRBD2. This CDR3 is built from 17 residues. V shed 2 bases, J shed 5 bases, and the junction held 8 bases outside the gene matches. Germline CDR1 is MGHRA and CDR2 is YSYEKL. CDR3 sequence: CASSQKGLAGAVDEQYF. Here the CDR3 DNA reads TGCGCCAGCAGCCAAAAGGGACTAGCGGGAGCTGTGGACGAGCAGTACTTC.

As DNA, the CDR3 is TGTGCCAGCAGTCCTAACCCCGGACTCACCCCCCGGGCCCATCAGCCCCAGCATTTT. It yields the protein CASSPNPGLTPRAHQPQHF. This chain links TRBV27 with TRBJ1-5, with D unresolved. This CDR3 contains 19 residues. V was trimmed by 5 bases and J by 5 bases, leaving 28 bases between them. Germline V gene sequence: CDR1 MNHEY, CDR2 SMNVEV (reference sequence).

V and J are TRBV6-6 and TRBJ1-1; no reliable D call. V dropped 6 bases and J dropped 3 bases, with 8 bases sitting between them. CDR3 length: 12 amino acids. Looked up from germline, CDR1 is MNHNY and CDR2 is SVGAGI (reference sequence). The CDR3 DNA reads as TGTGCCAGCAGGCAAGCCGACACTGAAGCTTTCTTT. Residues: CASRQADTEAFF.

The rearrangement links TRBV6-5 to TRBJ2-2; D not certain. Trimming removed 4 bases at V and 4 bases at J, with 4 bases between. CDR3 length equals 12 residues. Germline V lookup: CDR1 MNHEY, CDR2 SVGAGI. CDR3 DNA: TGTGCCAGCAGTTCAATCACCGGGGAGCTGTTTTTT. It codes for CASSSITGELFF.

The count of this clone is one. The chain employs TRBV7-2 and TRBJ2-5; 8 bases are a match to TRBD2. V shed 1 base and J 4 bases; nucleotides not matched to a gene: 8. The CDR3 consists of 16 residues. Germline CDR1 reads SGHTA; CDR2 reads FQGNSA. CDR3 protein: CASSLVPLAGRETQYF. CDR3 nucleotides: TGTGCCAGCAGCTTAGTTCCATTAGCGGGAAGAGAGACCCAGTACTTC.

The chain is built from TRBV18 and TRBJ1-2, with D perhaps matching TRBD1 (5 bases). Trimming removed 6 bases at V and 4 bases at J, with 12 bases between. Germline-derived CDR1 and CDR2 are KGHSH and LQKENI. This CDR3 spans 13 amino acids. For the CDR3, the DNA is TGTGCCAGCTCGGCCAAGGGACTCTATGGCTACACCTTC. Translation: CASSAKGLYGYTF.

Here the CDR3 DNA reads TGTGCCATCGGGACTAGCGGCCATGGTCACGAGCAGTACTTC. It encodes CAIGTSGHGHEQYF. V is TRBV10-3 and J is TRBJ2-7; 11 positions agree with TRBD2. There are 14 residues in the CDR3. The V segment lost 8 bases and the J segment 5 bases; nucleotides outside the gene matches: 8. Germline V gene lookup returns CDR1 ENHRY and CDR2 SYGVKD.

V and J are TRBV6-2 or TRBV6-3 and TRBJ2-7, with 11 bases aligning to TRBD2. The CDR3 consists of 16 residues. CDR1 and CDR2 (germline): MNHEY, SVGEGT. The J segment lost 3 bases and the V segment lost 6 bases, leaving 10 bases of the junction unmatched. The CDR3 region has the DNA TGTGCCAGCAGCCAACAATATAGCGGGAGGGTCTACGAGCAGTACTTC. This translates into CASSQQYSGRVYEQYF.

The chain has TRBV21-1 and TRBJ2-1; the table's D call, TRBD2, was not checked against the DNA. TRBV21-1 is tagged as a pseudogene. The CDR3 is 17 residues long. The CDR3 DNA follows: TGTGCCAGCAGCACCCCTGTCGGGACTAGATCCTACAATGAGCAGTTCTTC. This encodes CASSTPVGTRSYNEQFF.